The 18 T cell receptor beta chains below come from one sample, sequenced in a study of CD8+ T cells in alopecia areata. The treatment was: oral pan-JAK inhibitor, 5-10 mg twice daily. The sequencing template was cDNA reverse transcribed from extracted RNA. Here immunoSEQ multiplex PCR was the method, and the copy in TCRdb shows in-frame clones only, minus some. The sample holds about 210,000 clones, over 60% seen once. The sample in question was CD4+ T cells sorted from blood, obtained at week 4, from a patient treated with tofacitinib. These receptors were taken from a human donor with alopecia areata.

The V and J genes are TRBV2 and TRBJ2-2; tentative D call: TRBD2 (6 bases). There are 14 residues in the CDR3. Deletions cut 10 bases from V and 4 bases from J, with 16 bases between. Germline V CDR1 and CDR2: SNHLY, FYNNEI. The CDR3 here is CATSVAEGTGELFF. As DNA, the CDR3 is TGTGCCACTTCCGTGGCGGAGGGCACCGGGGAGCTGTTTTTT.

The chain joins TRBV5-6 to TRBJ2-7; a possible D gene is TRBD1 (6 bases). This CDR3 contains 12 residues. CDR1 and CDR2 from the germline V gene are SGHDT and YYEEEE. Trimming removed 3 bases at V and 3 bases at J, with 7 bases between. DNA for the CDR3: TGTGCCAGCAGCTGGGACATCTACGAGCAGTACTTC. Translated: CASSWDIYEQYF.

The rearrangement joins TRBV2 to TRBJ2-1; no reliable D call. Trimming cost V 7 bases and J 0 bases, with 10 bases left between them. The CDR3 is 14 amino acids. Looked up from germline, CDR1 is SNHLY and CDR2 is FYNNEI. The CDR3 sequence: CASNPQSSYNEQFF. CDR3 nucleotide sequence: TGTGCCAGCAATCCACAGAGCTCCTACAATGAGCAGTTCTTC.

This chain links TRBV2 with TRBJ2-7; D ambiguous. The CDR3 consists of 12 residues. V lost 7 bases and J lost 3, with 10 bases in between. Per the germline V gene, CDR1 is SNHLY and CDR2 is FYNNEI. CDR3 nucleotide sequence: TGTGCCAGCATATTAGACGGCTACGAGCAGTACTTC. Encoded protein: CASILDGYEQYF.

This clone showed up just a few times. This sequence joins TRBV7-9 and TRBJ2-7; TRBD2 matches at 7 bases. Per germline, CDR1 SEHNR and CDR2 FQNEAQ (reference sequence). This CDR3 is built from 13 residues. V trimming: 5 bases; J trimming: 1 base; junction bases outside the gene matches: 2. The CDR3 coding sequence is TGTGCCAGCAGCCCCGGGGGGTCCTACGAGCAGTACTTC. It yields the protein CASSPGGSYEQYF. Complete variable domain (other parts from reference TRBV7-9 and TRBJ2-7): DTGVSQNPRHKITKRGQNVTFRCDPISEHNRLYWYRQTLGQGPEFLTYFQNEAQLEKSRLLSDRFSAERPKGSFSTLEIQRTEQGDSAMYLCASSPGGSYEQYFGPGTRLTVT.

This clone was counted once. The V call is TRBV4-3, the J call TRBJ1-2; perhaps TRBD1 as D (5 bases). V lost 0 bases and J 8 bases, leaving 22 bases between the germline ends. Germline values: CDR1 LGHNA, CDR2 YSLEER. The CDR3 consists of 17 residues. Written as DNA, the CDR3 is TGCGCCAGCAGCCAAGACATCGGGGCCGTGACCTCGTGGGGCTACACCTTC. It specifies CASSQDIGAVTSWGYTF.

There are a few counts of this clone. The chain recombines TRBV29-1 with TRBJ1-2; 9 bases fit TRBD1. The CDR3 loop spans 12 amino acids. The germline V gene has CDR1 SQVTM and CDR2 ANQGSEA. This chain's CDR3 is CLVWTGEGGYTF. The CDR3 region has the DNA TGCCTAGTTTGGACAGGGGAAGGCGGCTACACCTTC.

The chain links TRBV29-1 to TRBJ2-3; 8 bases match TRBD2. The CDR3 length is 14 residues. Germline trimming cut 3 bases from V and 5 bases from J; bases unmatched to any gene: 7. The germline gives CDR1 SQVTM, CDR2 ANQGSEA. In DNA, the CDR3 is TGCAGCGTTGACGGGACTAGGGGGGAAGATACGCAGTATTTT. It yields the protein CSVDGTRGEDTQYF.

By sample fraction, this clone is medium-sized. The chain uses TRBV18 and TRBJ1-1; D is ambiguous. CDR1 and CDR2 (germline): KGHSH, LQKENI. The CDR3 spans 13 residues. V was pared by 5 bases and J by 3 bases, with 10 bases between. This CDR3 is CASSESGDTEAFF. The CDR3 nucleotides read TGTGCCAGCTCAGAATCAGGAGACACTGAAGCTTTCTTT.

This chain connects TRBV10-3 to TRBJ2-7, with 7 bases fitting TRBD1. V trimming: 4 bases; J trimming: 0 bases; junction bases outside the gene matches: 6. Germline V gene lookup returns CDR1 ENHRY and CDR2 SYGVKD. The CDR3 has 15 residues. CDR3 sequence: CAISGRSGGSYEQYF. CDR3 coding DNA: TGTGCCATCAGTGGTAGGTCAGGGGGCTCCTACGAGCAGTACTTC.

The CDR3, as DNA: TGTGCCAGCAGTTTAGGGCCATCCCTAACCTACACCTTC. It translates to CASSLGPSLTYTF. The rearrangement joins TRBV27 to TRBJ1-2; no firm D call. From germline, CDR1 is MNHEY and CDR2 SMNVEV (reference sequence). Deletions cut 2 bases from V and 10 bases from J, with 14 bases between. The CDR3 covers 13 residues.

V gene TRBV15 combines with J gene TRBJ2-5; D is unclear. With 4 bases removed from V and 3 bases from J, the gap between germline ends came to 9 bases. This CDR3 spans 13 amino acids. CDR1 is LNHNV and CDR2 is YYDKDF in the germline V gene (reference sequence). The DNA for the CDR3 is TGTGCCACCAGCAAGGGCCCCGAAGAGACCCAGTACTTC. Protein: CATSKGPEETQYF.

Ten or more counts support this clone. V usage is TRBV6-5 and J usage is TRBJ1-1; tentative D call: TRBD1 (5 bases). The V end was cut by 5 bases, the J end by 7 bases, with 11 bases between. This CDR3 is built from 12 residues. CDR1 and CDR2 from the germline V gene are MNHEY and SVGAGI. The CDR3 nucleotides read TGTGCCAGCAGTCCTTTTAGGGGTGAAGCTTTCTTT. This translates into CASSPFRGEAFF.

The chain carries TRBV5-1 and TRBJ1-5; the D is unclear. V lost 0 bases and J 2 bases, leaving 9 bases between the germline ends. Per germline, CDR1 SGHRS and CDR2 YFSETQ. The CDR3 has 15 residues. As DNA, the CDR3 is TGCGCCAGCAGCTTGGGGCCTGAAGGCAATCAGCCCCAGCATTTT. Translated: CASSLGPEGNQPQHF.

The V gene is TRBV10-3, the J gene TRBJ1-6; D not resolved. V dropped 5 bases and J dropped 0 bases, with 2 bases sitting between them. Looked up from germline, CDR1 is ENHRY and CDR2 is SYGVKD. The CDR3 spans 13 residues. In DNA form, the CDR3 reads TGTGCCATCAGTAGCTCCTATAATTCACCCCTCCACTTT. Encoded protein: CAISSSYNSPLHF.

The chain uses TRBV6-5 and TRBJ1-5, with D possibly matching TRBD1 (5 bases). This CDR3 spans 13 amino acids. V gave up 4 bases and J gave up 5 bases, with 9 bases separating them. Germline assignment: CDR1 MNHEY and CDR2 SVGAGI. The CDR3 region has the DNA TGTGCCAGCAGTTCCCACAGGCATCAGCCCCAGCATTTT. Translating gives CASSSHRHQPQHF.

The chain couples TRBV6-4 to TRBJ2-3, with TRBD2 matching 9 bases. CDR1 and CDR2 from the germline V gene are MRHNA and SNTAGT. The CDR3 is 14 residues long. The trim removed 4 bases at V and 1 base at J, leaving 0 bases unmatched. The CDR3 DNA follows: TGTGCCAGCAGTGGGACTAGCGGCACAGATACGCAGTATTTT. This codes for CASSGTSGTDTQYF.

This chain links TRBV15 with TRBJ2-3; perhaps TRBD2 as D (5 bases). Trimming cost V 3 bases and J 9 bases, with 16 bases left between them. There are 14 residues in the CDR3. The V gene's germline CDR1 is LNHNV and CDR2 YYDKDF (reference sequence). CDR3: CATSRSLKGETQYF. The CDR3 coding sequence is TGTGCCACCAGCAGGAGTTTGAAGGGAGAGACGCAGTATTTT.